The clone carrying this T cell receptor beta chain was found a few times. Its antigen is not known. The data derive from a study of post-analysis software for immune sequencing data. The CDR3 sequence is 12 residues long. Trimming cost V 5 bases and J 3 bases, with 7 bases left between them. The germline CDR1 and CDR2 sequences are ENHRY and SYGVKD. Presence of unique molecular identifiers characterized the TCR beta cDNA libraries. In TCRdb, the PCR reads were re-called with MiXCR into one record per CDR3 protein. The sample includes roughly 400,000 distinct CDR3 sequences, roughly 40% seen only once; the top ten take 6% to 9%. Points from the study as a whole: Elevated frequency relative to controls characterized a handful of TRBV segments in patients, TRBV5-6, TRBV5-1 and TRBV20-1 among them.

This rearrangement joins TRBV10-3 to TRBJ1-2; D is ambiguous. This sequence originates from a girl aged 2-15 years with multiple sclerosis. What was sequenced was blood. This chain's CDR3 is CAISPQDYGYTF. CDR3 nucleotide sequence: TGTGCCATCAGTCCTCAAGACTATGGCTACACCTTC.